This T cell receptor (beta chain) derives from a study of blood T cells in healthy people across ages. Germline V gene lookup returns CDR1 SGHRS and CDR2 YFSETQ. Trimming removed 0 bases from V and 0 bases from J, with 7 bases in between. This CDR3 spans 15 amino acids. This clonotype was seen more than once but under ten times. A J-beta primer mix and a sample-barcoded 5' primer were used in a second PCR of roughly 6 to 12 cycles. MiXCR, run by TCRdb on the 5' RACE reads, gives a single entry per CDR3 protein. The repertoire holds over 700,000 distinct CDR3 sequences, with approximately 25% as singletons. The data were also submitted as part of a second study, on T cells of mothers and their children.

This TCR derives from a boy aged 10-17 years in good health. The J gene is TRBJ2-4, the V gene TRBV5-1; TRBD1 might be the D (5 bases). The sequencing sample was made of blood. CDR3 protein: CASSLGTLAKNIQYF. The CDR3, as DNA: TGCGCCAGCAGCTTGGGGACACTAGCCAAAAACATTCAGTACTTC.